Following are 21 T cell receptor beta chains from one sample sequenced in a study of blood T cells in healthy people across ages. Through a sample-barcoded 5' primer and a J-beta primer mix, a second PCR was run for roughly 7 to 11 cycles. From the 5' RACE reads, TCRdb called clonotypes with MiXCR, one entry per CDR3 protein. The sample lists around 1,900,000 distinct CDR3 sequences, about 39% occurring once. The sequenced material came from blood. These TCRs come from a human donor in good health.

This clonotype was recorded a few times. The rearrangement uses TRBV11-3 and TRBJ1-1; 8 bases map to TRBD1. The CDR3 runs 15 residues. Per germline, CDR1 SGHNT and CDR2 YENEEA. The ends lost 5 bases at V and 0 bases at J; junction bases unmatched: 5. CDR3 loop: CASSLSGGLNTEAFF. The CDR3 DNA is TGTGCCAGCAGCCTCTCAGGGGGCTTGAACACTGAAGCTTTCTTT.

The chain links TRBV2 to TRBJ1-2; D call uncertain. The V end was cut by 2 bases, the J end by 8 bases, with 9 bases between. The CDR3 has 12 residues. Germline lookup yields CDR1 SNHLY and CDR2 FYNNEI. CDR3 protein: CASSENDLGYTF. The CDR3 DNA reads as TGTGCCAGCAGTGAAAATGATTTAGGCTACACCTTC. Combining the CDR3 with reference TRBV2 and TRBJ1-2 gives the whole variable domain EPEVTQTPSHQVTQMGQEVILRCVPISNHLYFYWYRQILGQKVEFLVSFYNNEISEKSEIFDDQFSVERPDGSNFTLKIRSTKLEDSAMYFCASSENDLGYTFGSGTRLTVV.

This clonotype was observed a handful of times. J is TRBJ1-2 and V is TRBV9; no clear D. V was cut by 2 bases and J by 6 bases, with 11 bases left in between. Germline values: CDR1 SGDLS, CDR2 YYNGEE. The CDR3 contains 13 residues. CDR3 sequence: CASSVKGNDGYTF. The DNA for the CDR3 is TGTGCCAGCAGCGTGAAAGGGAATGATGGCTACACCTTC. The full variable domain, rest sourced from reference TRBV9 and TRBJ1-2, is DSGVTQTPKHLITATGQRVTLRCSPRSGDLSVYWYQQSLDQGLQFLIQYYNGEERAKGNILERFSAQQFPDLHSELNLSSLELGDSALYFCASSVKGNDGYTFGSGTRLTVV.

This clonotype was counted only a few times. This CDR3 is CASRWTSGVTQYF. CDR3 sequence (DNA): TGTGCCAGCAGGTGGACTAGCGGGGTGACGCAGTACTTC. The chain couples TRBV28 to TRBJ2-7, with 12 bases fitting TRBD2. This CDR3 contains 13 residues. V shed 6 bases and J 9 bases; nucleotides not matched to a gene: 6. Germline V gene sequence: CDR1 MDHEN, CDR2 SYDVKM.

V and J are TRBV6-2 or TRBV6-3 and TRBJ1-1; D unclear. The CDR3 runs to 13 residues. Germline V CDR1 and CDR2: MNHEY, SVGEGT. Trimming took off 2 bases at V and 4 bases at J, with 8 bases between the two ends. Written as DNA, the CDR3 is TGTGCCAGCAGTTACGATGTGACCACTGAAGCTTTCTTT. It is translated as CASSYDVTTEAFF.

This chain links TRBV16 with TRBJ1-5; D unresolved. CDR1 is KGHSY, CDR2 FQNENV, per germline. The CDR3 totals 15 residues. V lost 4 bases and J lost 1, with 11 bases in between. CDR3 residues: CASSRFLGSNQPQHF. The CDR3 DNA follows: TGTGCCAGCAGCCGATTTCTTGGCAGCAATCAGCCCCAGCATTTT. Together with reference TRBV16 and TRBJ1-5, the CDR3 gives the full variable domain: GEEVAQTPKHLVRGEGQKAKLYCAPIKGHSYVFWYQQVLKNEFKFLISFQNENVFDETGMPKERFSAKCLPNSPCSLEIQATKLEDSAVYFCASSRFLGSNQPQHFGDGTRLSIL.

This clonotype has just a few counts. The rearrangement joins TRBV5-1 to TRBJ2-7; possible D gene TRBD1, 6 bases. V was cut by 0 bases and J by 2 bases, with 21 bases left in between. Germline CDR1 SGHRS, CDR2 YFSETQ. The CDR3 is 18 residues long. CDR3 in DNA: TGCGCCAGCAGCTTGGAGCCCGGGGACATAACTTTGACCTACGAGCAGTACTTC. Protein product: CASSLEPGDITLTYEQYF.

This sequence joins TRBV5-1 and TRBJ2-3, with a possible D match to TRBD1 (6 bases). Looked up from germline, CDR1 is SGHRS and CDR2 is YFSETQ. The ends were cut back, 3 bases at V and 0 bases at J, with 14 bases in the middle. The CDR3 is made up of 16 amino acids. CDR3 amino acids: CASSSTGTPSTDTQYF. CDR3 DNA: TGCGCCAGCAGCTCTACCGGGACACCGAGCACAGATACGCAGTATTTT.

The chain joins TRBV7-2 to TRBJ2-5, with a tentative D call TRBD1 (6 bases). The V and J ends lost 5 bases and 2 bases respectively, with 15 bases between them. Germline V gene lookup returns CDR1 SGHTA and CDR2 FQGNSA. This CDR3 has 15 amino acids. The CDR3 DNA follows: TGTGCCAGCAGCCCTTATAAGGGGGTTCAAGAGACCCAGTACTTC. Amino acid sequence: CASSPYKGVQETQYF.

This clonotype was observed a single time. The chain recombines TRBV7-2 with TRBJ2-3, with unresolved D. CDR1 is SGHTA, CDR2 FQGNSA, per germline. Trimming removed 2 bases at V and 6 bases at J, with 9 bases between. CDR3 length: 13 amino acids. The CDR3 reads CASSLLGYDTQYF. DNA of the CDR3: TGTGCCAGCAGCTTATTGGGGTACGATACGCAGTATTTT. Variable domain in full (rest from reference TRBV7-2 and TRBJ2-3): GAGVSQSPSNKVTEKGKDVELRCDPISGHTALYWYRQSLGQGLEFLIYFQGNSAPDKSGLPSDRFSAERTGGSVSTLTIQRTQQEDSAVYLCASSLLGYDTQYFGPGTRLTVL.

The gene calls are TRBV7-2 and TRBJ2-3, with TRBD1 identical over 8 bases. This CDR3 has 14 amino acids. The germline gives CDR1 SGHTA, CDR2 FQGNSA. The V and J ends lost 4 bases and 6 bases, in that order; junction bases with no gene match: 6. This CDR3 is CASSSRRGLDTQYF. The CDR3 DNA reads TGTGCCAGCAGCTCCCGCAGGGGGCTTGATACGCAGTATTTT.

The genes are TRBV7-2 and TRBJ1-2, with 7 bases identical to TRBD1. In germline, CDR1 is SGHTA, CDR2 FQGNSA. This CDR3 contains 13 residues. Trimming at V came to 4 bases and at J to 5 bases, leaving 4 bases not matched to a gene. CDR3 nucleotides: TGTGCCAGCAGCTCAACAGGGGAATATGGCTACACCTTC. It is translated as CASSSTGEYGYTF.

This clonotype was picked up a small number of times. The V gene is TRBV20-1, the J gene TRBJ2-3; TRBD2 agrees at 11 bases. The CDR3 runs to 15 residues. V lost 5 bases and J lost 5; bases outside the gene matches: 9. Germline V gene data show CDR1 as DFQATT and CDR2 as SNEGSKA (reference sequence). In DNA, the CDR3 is TGCAGTGCTTCCTTAGCGGGGGGGAATTTAGATACGCAGTATTTT. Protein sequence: CSASLAGGNLDTQYF.

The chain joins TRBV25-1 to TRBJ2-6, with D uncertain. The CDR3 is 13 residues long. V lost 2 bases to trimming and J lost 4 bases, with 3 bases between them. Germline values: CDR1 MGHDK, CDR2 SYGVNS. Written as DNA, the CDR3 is TGTGCCAGCAGTGAAGGAGGGGCCAACGTCCTGACTTTC. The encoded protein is CASSEGGANVLTF.

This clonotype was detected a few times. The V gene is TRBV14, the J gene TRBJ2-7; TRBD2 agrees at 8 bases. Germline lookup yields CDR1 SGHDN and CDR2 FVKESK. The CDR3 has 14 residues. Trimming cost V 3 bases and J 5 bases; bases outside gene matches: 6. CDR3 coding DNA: TGTGCCAGCAGCCAGGGACTAGTTAACCACGAGCAGTACTTC. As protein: CASSQGLVNHEQYF.

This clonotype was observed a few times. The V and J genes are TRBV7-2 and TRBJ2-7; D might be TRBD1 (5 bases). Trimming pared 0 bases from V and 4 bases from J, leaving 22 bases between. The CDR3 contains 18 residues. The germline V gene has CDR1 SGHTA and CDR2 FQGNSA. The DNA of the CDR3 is TGTGCCAGCAGCTTAGCAGGTTCGACAGATGTGCTTCGGTACGAGCAGTACTTC. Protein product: CASSLAGSTDVLRYEQYF.

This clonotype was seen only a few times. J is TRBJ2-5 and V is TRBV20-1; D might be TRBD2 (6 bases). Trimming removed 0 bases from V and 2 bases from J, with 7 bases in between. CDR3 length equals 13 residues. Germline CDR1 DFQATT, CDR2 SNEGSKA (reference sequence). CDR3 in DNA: TGCAGTGCTAGAGACGGGACTCAAGAGACCCAGTACTTC. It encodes CSARDGTQETQYF.

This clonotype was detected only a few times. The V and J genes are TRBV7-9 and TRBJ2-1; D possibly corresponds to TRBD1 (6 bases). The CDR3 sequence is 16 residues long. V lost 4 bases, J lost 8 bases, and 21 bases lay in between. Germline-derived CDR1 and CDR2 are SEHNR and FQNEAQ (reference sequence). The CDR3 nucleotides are TGTGCCAGCAGCTCGAGAGACAGGATCCTTTGGGATGAGCAGTTCTTC. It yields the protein CASSSRDRILWDEQFF.

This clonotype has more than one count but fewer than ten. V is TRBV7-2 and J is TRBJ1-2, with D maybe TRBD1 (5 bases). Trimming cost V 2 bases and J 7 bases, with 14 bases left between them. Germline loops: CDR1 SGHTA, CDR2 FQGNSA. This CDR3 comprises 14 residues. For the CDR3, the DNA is TGTGCCAGCAGCTTATGGGGGACGGGTGTTGGCTACACCTTC. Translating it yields CASSLWGTGVGYTF.

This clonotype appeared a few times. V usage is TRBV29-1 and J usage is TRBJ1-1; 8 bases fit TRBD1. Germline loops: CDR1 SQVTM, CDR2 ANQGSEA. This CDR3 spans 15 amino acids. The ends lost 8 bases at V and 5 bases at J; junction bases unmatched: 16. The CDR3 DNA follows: TGCAGCACTGGGGAGGGGAACAGGGGGAGAACTGAAGCTTTCTTT. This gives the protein CSTGEGNRGRTEAFF.

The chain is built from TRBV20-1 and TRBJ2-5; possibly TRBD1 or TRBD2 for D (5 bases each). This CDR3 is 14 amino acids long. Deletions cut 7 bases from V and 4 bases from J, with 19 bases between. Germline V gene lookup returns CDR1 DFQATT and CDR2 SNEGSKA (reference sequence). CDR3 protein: CSVISRGGRETQYF. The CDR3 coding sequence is TGCAGTGTTATCTCTCGGGGCGGTAGAGAGACCCAGTACTTC.